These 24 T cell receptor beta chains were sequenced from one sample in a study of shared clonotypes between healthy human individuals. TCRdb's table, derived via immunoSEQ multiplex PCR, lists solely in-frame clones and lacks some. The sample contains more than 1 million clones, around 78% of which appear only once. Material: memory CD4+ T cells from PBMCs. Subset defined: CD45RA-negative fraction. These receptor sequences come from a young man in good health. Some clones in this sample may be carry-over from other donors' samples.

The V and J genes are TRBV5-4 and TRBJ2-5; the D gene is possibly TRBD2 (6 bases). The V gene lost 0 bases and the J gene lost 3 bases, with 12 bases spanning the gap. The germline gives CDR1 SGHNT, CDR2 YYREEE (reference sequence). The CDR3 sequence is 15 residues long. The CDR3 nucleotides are TGTGCCAGCAGCTTGGTGGCAGGAGGGGAAGAGACCCAGTACTTC. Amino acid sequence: CASSLVAGGEETQYF. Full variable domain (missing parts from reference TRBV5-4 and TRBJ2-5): ETGVTQSPTHLIKTRGQQVTLRCSSQSGHNTVSWYQQALGQGPQFIFQYYREEENGRGNFPPRFSGLQFPNYSSELNVNALELDDSALYLCASSLVAGGEETQYFGPGTRLLVL.

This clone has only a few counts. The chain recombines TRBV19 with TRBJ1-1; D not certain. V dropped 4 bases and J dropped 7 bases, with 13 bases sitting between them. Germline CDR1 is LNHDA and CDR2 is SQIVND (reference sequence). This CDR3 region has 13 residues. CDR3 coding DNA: TGTGCCAGTAGTACTACCTGGCAGGTTGAAGCTTTCTTT. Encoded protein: CASSTTWQVEAFF. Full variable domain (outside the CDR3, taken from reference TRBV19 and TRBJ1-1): DGGITQSPKYLFRKEGQNVTLSCEQNLNHDAMYWYRQDPGQGLRLIYYSQIVNDFQKGDIAEGYSVSREKKESFPLTVTSAQKNPTAFYLCASSTTWQVEAFFGQGTRLTVV.

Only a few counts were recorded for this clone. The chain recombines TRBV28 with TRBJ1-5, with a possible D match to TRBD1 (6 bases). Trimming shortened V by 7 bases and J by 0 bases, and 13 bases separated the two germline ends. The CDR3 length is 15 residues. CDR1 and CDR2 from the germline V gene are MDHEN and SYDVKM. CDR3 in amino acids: CASIQGSNSNQPQHF. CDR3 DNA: TGTGCCAGCATCCAGGGGAGTAATAGCAATCAGCCCCAGCATTTT.

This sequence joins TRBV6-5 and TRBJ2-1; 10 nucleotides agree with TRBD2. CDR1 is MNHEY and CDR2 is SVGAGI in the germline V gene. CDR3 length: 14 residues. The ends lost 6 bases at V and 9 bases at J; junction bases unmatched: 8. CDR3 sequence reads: CASRQAGGRSEQFF. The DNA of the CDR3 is TGTGCCAGCAGGCAAGCGGGAGGGCGGAGTGAGCAGTTCTTC.

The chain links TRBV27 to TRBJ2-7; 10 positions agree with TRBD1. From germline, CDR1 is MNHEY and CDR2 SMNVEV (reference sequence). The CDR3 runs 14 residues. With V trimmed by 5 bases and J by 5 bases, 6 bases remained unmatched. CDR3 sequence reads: CASSTKGQGNEQYF. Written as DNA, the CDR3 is TGTGCCAGCAGTACAAAGGGACAGGGGAACGAGCAGTACTTC.

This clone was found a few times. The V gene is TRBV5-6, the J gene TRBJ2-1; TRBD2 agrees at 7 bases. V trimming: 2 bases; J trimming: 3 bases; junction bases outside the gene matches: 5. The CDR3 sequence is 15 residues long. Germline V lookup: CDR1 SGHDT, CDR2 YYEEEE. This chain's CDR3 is CASSFRGRVYNEQFF. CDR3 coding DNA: TGTGCCAGCAGCTTTCGGGGGAGGGTCTACAATGAGCAGTTCTTC. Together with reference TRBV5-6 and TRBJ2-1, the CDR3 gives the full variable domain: DAGVTQSPTHLIKTRGQQVTLRCSPKSGHDTVSWYQQALGQGPQFIFQYYEEEERQRGNFPDRFSGHQFPNYSSELNVNALLLGDSALYLCASSFRGRVYNEQFFGPGTRLTVL.

The CDR3 region has the DNA TGTGCCAGCAGTGAAGTTTCCGCAGGGGCCCAGTACTTC. Translation gives CASSEVSAGAQYF. The chain employs TRBV6-1 and TRBJ2-5, with a possible D match to TRBD1 (6 bases). The V end lost 1 base, the J end lost 9 bases, and 12 bases lay between the germline ends. The CDR3 is made up of 13 amino acids. Germline lookup yields CDR1 MNHNS and CDR2 SASEGT.

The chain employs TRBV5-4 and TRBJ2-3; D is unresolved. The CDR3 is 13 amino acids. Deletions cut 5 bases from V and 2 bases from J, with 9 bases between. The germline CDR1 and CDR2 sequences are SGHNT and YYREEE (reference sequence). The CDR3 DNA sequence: TGTGCCAGCAGTTTATTAGACACAGATACGCAGTATTTT. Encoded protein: CASSLLDTDTQYF.

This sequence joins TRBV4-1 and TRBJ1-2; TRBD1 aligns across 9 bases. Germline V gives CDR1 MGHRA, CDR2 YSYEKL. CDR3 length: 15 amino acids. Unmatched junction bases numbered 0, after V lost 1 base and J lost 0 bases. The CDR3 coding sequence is TGCGCCAGCAGCCAAGGGGACAGGGCTAACTATGGCTACACCTTC. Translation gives CASSQGDRANYGYTF.

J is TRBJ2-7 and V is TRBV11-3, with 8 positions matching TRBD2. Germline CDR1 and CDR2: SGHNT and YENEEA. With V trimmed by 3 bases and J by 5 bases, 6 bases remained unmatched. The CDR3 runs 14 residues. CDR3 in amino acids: CASSLRGALDEQYF. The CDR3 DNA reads TGTGCCAGCAGCTTGCGGGGGGCGCTCGACGAGCAGTACTTC. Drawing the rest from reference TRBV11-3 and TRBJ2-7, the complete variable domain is EAGVVQSPRYKIIEKKQPVAFWCNPISGHNTLYWYLQNLGQGPELLIRYENEEAVDDSQLPKDRFSAERLKGVDSTLKIQPAELGDSAVYLCASSLRGALDEQYFGPGTRLTVT.

CDR3 coding DNA: TGTGCCAGCAGCCCTCATCCGGGACAGGGATTATCTGGGGCCAACGTCCTGACTTTC. The encoded protein is CASSPHPGQGLSGANVLTF. The rearrangement uses TRBV7-2 and TRBJ2-6; 9 positions match TRBD1. CDR1 is SGHTA and CDR2 is FQGNSA in the germline V gene. The CDR3 covers 19 residues. The ends lost 5 bases at V and 1 base at J; junction bases unmatched: 12.

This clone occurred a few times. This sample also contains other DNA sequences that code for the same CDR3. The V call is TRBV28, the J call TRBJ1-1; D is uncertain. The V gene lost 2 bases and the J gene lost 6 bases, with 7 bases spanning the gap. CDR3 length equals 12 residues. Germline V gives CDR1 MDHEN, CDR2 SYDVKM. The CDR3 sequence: CASSLTGAEAFF. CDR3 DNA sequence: TGTGCCAGCAGTTTAACGGGAGCTGAAGCTTTCTTT.

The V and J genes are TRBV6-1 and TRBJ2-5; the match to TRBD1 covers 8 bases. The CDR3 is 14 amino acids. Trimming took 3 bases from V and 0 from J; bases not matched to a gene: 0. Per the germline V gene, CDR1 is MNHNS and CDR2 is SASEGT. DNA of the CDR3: TGTGCCAGCAGTGAGGACAGGGACCAAGAGACCCAGTACTTC. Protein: CASSEDRDQETQYF.

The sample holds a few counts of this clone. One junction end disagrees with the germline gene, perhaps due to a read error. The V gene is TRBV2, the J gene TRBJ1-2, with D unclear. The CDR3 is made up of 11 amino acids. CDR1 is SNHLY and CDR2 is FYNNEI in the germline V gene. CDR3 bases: TGTGCCAGCAGTGAAGAGGAGGAAAAGATCTGG. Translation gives CASSEEEEKIW.

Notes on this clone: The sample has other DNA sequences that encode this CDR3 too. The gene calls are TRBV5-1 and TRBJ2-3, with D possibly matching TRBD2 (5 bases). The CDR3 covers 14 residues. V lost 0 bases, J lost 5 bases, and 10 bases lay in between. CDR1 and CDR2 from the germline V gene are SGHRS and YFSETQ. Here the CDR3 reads CASSLAGSGDTQYF. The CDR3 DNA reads TGCGCCAGCAGCTTGGCGGGGAGCGGAGATACGCAGTATTTT.

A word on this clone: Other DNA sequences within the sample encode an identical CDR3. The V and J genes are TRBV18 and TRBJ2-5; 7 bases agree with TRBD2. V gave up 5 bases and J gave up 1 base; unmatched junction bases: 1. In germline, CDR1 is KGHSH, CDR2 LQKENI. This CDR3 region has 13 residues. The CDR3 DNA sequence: TGTGCCAGCTCAGGCGGGAGCCAAGAGACCCAGTACTTC. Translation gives CASSGGSQETQYF. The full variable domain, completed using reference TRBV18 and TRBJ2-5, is NAGVMQNPRHLVRRRGQEARLRCSPMKGHSHVYWYRQLPEEGLKFMVYLQKENIIDESGMPKERFSAEFPKEGPSILRIQQVVRGDSAAYFCASSGGSQETQYFGPGTRLLVL.

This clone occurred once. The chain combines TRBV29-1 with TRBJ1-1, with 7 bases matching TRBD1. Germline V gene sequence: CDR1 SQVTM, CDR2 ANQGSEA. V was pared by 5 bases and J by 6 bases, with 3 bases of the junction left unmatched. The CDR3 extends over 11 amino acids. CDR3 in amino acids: CSVRDSAEAFF. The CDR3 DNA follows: TGCAGCGTTAGGGACAGCGCTGAAGCTTTCTTT.

The CDR3 loop is CSVETGIGNTIYF. The CDR3 DNA is TGCAGCGTTGAGACAGGGATTGGAAACACCATATATTTT. V usage is TRBV29-1 and J usage is TRBJ1-3, with 7 nucleotides matching TRBD1. This CDR3 comprises 13 residues. J lost 3 bases, V lost 3 bases, and 2 bases had no gene match. Germline V lookup: CDR1 SQVTM, CDR2 ANQGSEA.

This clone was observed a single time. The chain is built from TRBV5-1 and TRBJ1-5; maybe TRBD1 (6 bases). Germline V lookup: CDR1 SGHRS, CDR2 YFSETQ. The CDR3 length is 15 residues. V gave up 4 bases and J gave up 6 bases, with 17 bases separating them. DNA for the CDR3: TGCGCCAGCAGCGCGGGGAACAGGGTTGGTCAGCCCCAGCATTTT. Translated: CASSAGNRVGQPQHF.

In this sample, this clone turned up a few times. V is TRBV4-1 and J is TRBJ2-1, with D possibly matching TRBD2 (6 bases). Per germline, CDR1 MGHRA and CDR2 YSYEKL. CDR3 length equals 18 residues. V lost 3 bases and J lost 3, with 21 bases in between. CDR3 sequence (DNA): TGCGCCAGCAGCCAGCCGGAAATCCGGAGGGCCCACTACAATGAGCAGTTCTTC. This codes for CASSQPEIRRAHYNEQFF.

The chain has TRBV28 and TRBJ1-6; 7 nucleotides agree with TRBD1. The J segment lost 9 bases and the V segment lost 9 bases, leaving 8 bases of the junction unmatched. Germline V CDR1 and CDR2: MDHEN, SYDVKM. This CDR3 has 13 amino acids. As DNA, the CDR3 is TGTGCCAGTTGGGACAGCTTTGGTTCACCCCTCCACTTT. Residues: CASWDSFGSPLHF.

The CDR3 region has the DNA TGTGCCATCAGTGTTTCAGGGGTGGGGGAGACCCAGTACTTC. Its translation is CAISVSGVGETQYF. V gene TRBV10-3 combines with J gene TRBJ2-5, with D possibly being TRBD1 (6 bases). The V gene's germline CDR1 is ENHRY and CDR2 SYGVKD. CDR3 length: 14 amino acids. The V and J ends lost 4 bases and 5 bases respectively, with 14 bases between them.

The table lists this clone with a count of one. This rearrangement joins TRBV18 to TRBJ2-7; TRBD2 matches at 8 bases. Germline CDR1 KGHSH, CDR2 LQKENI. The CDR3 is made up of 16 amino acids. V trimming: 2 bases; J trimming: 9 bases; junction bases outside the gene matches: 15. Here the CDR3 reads CASSPGSLAGRIGQYF. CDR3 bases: TGTGCCAGCTCACCAGGTTCCCTAGCGGGCCGCATCGGGCAGTACTTC.

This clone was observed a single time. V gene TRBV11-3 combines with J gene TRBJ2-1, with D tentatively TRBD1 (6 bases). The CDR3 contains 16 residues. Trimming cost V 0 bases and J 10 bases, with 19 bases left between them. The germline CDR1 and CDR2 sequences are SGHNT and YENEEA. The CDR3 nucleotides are TGTGCCAGCAGCTTAGATATTGGGGGCGGGCCGCCCGAGCAGTTCTTC. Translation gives CASSLDIGGGPPEQFF.